The 26 T cell receptor beta chains reported below all come from one sample, sequenced in a study of T cells in Graves' hyperthyroidism and ophthalmopathy. TCR beta CDR3 regions were amplified from RNA. When the TCR CDR3 underwent first-round RT-PCR, the HTBI primer set was used. One entry per CDR3 protein results from TCRdb running MiXCR on the multiplex PCR reads. The top ten hold around 11% of the sample, which has roughly 500,000 distinct CDR3 sequences, around a quarter seen once. Specimen: blood. The receptors derive from a woman aged 25 to 39 with Graves' ophthalmopathy.

The rearrangement uses TRBV20-1 and TRBJ2-7, with TRBD2 matching 8 bases. CDR3 length: 12 residues. Germline trimming cut 7 bases from V and 4 bases from J; bases unmatched to any gene: 6. The germline CDR1 and CDR2 sequences are DFQATT and SNEGSKA (reference sequence). The CDR3 sequence: CSVSGRGYEQYF. The CDR3 DNA is TGCAGTGTAAGCGGGAGAGGGTACGAGCAGTACTTC.

This clonotype has a handful of counts. The chain links TRBV6-1 to TRBJ2-7; 11 bases are shared with TRBD1. Germline V gene data show CDR1 as MNHNS and CDR2 as SASEGT. This CDR3 has 14 amino acids. V lost 8 bases, J lost 4 bases, and 7 bases stayed unmatched. DNA of the CDR3: TGTGCCAGCCGGGACAGGGGGACGGTATACGAGCAGTACTTC. This sequence encodes CASRDRGTVYEQYF.

This clonotype was found many times. The junction differs from germline at one of its ends, possibly a read error. The V gene is TRBV7-9, the J gene TRBJ2-7; TRBD1 matches at 7 bases. This CDR3 comprises 11 residues. The germline gives CDR1 SEHNR, CDR2 FQNEAQ (reference sequence). CDR3 bases: TGTGCCAGCAGCCCGAGGGACAGCCTCAGGTTC. It codes for CASSPRDSLRF.

This clonotype was counted only a few times. Mismatch with germline at one junction end may stem from a read error. This rearrangement joins TRBV6-1 to TRBJ2-7, with 7 bases lining up with TRBD1. Germline lookup yields CDR1 MNHNS and CDR2 SASEGT. The CDR3 contains 13 residues. The CDR3 bases are TGTGCCCGCAGCCTAACAGGGGTTCGGGAGCAGTACTTC. This gives the protein CARSLTGVREQYF.

This clonotype was counted at least ten times. The chain links TRBV9 to TRBJ2-6, with D possibly matching TRBD2 (6 bases). V lost 3 bases to trimming and J lost 1 base, with 11 bases between them. The germline gives CDR1 SGDLS, CDR2 YYNGEE. The CDR3 contains 16 residues. The CDR3 protein is CASSGPRESGANVLTF. The CDR3 coding sequence is TGTGCCAGCAGCGGGCCCCGGGAGTCTGGGGCCAACGTCCTGACTTTC.

The genes are TRBV29-1 and TRBJ2-7; D unclear. The CDR3 covers 13 residues. CDR1 is SQVTM and CDR2 is ANQGSEA in the germline V gene. The V end was cut by 6 bases, the J end by 3 bases, with 15 bases between. CDR3 protein: CSVLSDVSYEQYF. CDR3 DNA sequence: TGCAGCGTCCTAAGCGACGTCAGCTACGAGCAGTACTTC.

This clonotype came up many times. The rearrangement joins TRBV2 to TRBJ1-2, with a weak D call TRBD1 (6 bases). The V end was cut by 0 bases, the J end by 7 bases, with 9 bases between. The CDR3 extends over 13 amino acids. CDR1 is SNHLY, CDR2 FYNNEI, per germline. The CDR3 DNA follows: TGTGCCAGCAGTGAAGCCGGGGGCGGTGGCTACACCTTC. Its protein product is CASSEAGGGGYTF.

The rearrangement links TRBV6-1 to TRBJ1-5; D is undetermined. In germline, CDR1 is MNHNS, CDR2 SASEGT. V was clipped by 7 bases and J by 2 bases, with 9 bases between them. The CDR3 is 13 amino acids. CDR3 nucleotide sequence: TGTGCCAGCAAGGTCCAGGGCAATCAGCCCCAGCATTTT. Protein product: CASKVQGNQPQHF.

This clonotype was seen many times. The genes are TRBV9 and TRBJ1-1; D uncertain. This CDR3 has 13 residues. Germline V gene sequence: CDR1 SGDLS, CDR2 YYNGEE. V dropped 0 bases and J dropped 3 bases, with 6 bases sitting between them. The CDR3 nucleotides are TGTGCCAGCAGCGTAGACCCGGACACTGAAGCTTTCTTT. It is translated as CASSVDPDTEAFF.

This clonotype was detected ten times or more. The chain has TRBV18 and TRBJ1-2; D is ambiguous. CDR3 length equals 18 residues. Trimming shortened V by 4 bases and J by 4 bases, and 25 bases separated the two germline ends. From germline, CDR1 is KGHSH and CDR2 LQKENI. CDR3 amino acids: CASSLSPAGSSTPYGYTF. CDR3 DNA: TGTGCCAGCTCACTATCCCCCGCAGGATCATCGACTCCCTATGGCTACACCTTC.

The chain couples TRBV7-9 to TRBJ2-7; no clear D gene. Germline loops: CDR1 SEHNR, CDR2 FQNEAQ (reference sequence). V lost 1 base and J 3 bases, leaving 10 bases between the germline ends. CDR3 size: 14 residues. CDR3 sequence (DNA): TGTGCCAGCAGCTTAGAAGGTCCGGGCTACGAGCAGTACTTC. It codes for CASSLEGPGYEQYF. Combining the CDR3 with reference TRBV7-9 and TRBJ2-7 gives the whole variable domain DTGVSQNPRHKITKRGQNVTFRCDPISEHNRLYWYRQTLGQGPEFLTYFQNEAQLEKSRLLSDRFSAERPKGSFSTLEIQRTEQGDSAMYLCASSLEGPGYEQYFGPGTRLTVT.

The gene calls are TRBV10-3 and TRBJ1-1; D ambiguous. The V and J ends lost 7 bases and 3 bases respectively, with 15 bases between them. Per germline, CDR1 ENHRY and CDR2 SYGVKD. The CDR3 consists of 14 residues. The CDR3 DNA reads TGTGCCATCACCCCGGGTAGGAGAGACACTGAAGCTTTCTTT. Translated, it gives CAITPGRRDTEAFF.

Many counts were recorded for this clonotype. This chain uses TRBV5-1 with TRBJ1-1; D is possibly TRBD1 (5 bases). This CDR3 comprises 14 residues. Trimming cost V 0 bases and J 2 bases, with 8 bases left between them. The V gene's germline CDR1 is SGHRS and CDR2 YFSETQ. The CDR3 is CASSLVGDNTEAFF. Written as DNA, the CDR3 is TGCGCCAGCAGCTTGGTGGGGGACAACACTGAAGCTTTCTTT.

This clonotype was observed at least ten times. V and J are TRBV19 and TRBJ2-2, with 7 bases fitting TRBD1. The germline V gene encodes CDR1 LNHDA and CDR2 SQIVND (reference sequence). Losses at the gene ends were 8 bases for V and 6 bases for J; bases not matched to a gene: 0. The CDR3 length is 11 residues. CDR3: CASQGAGELFF. In DNA form, the CDR3 reads TGTGCCAGTCAGGGGGCCGGGGAGCTGTTTTTT.

This clonotype occurred many times. The rearrangement links TRBV7-2 to TRBJ2-5; D is uncertain. Germline CDR1 is SGHTA and CDR2 is FQGNSA. Between the trimmed V and J ends, which lost 4 bases and 3 bases, there was a span of 3 bases. The CDR3 runs to 11 residues. CDR3 nucleotides: TGTGCCAGCAGCTCTGAAGAGACCCAGTACTTC. This gives the protein CASSSEETQYF.

In regard to this clonotype: This may be a read error: a much more frequent sequence differs by one nucleotide. No conserved phenylalanine or tryptophan ends this CDR3, so it is likely a read error. The chain carries TRBV19 and TRBJ2-2; D unresolved. CDR1 and CDR2 (germline): LNHDA, SQIVND (reference sequence). Trimming pared 9 bases from V and 7 bases from J, leaving 9 bases between. The CDR3 has 11 residues. The CDR3 here is CASQRVGELFV. For the CDR3, the DNA is TGTGCCAGCCAAAGAGTCGGGGAGCTGTTTGTT.

The chain links TRBV19 to TRBJ1-5; D call uncertain. CDR3 length equals 12 residues. Germline V gene lookup returns CDR1 LNHDA and CDR2 SQIVND (reference sequence). With 10 bases removed from V and 6 bases from J, the gap between germline ends came to 13 bases. As DNA, the CDR3 is TGTGCCACCCGGGGTGGTGCTCAGCCCCAGCATTTT. Residues: CATRGGAQPQHF.

This clonotype was seen many times. The chain joins TRBV20-1 to TRBJ1-2; TRBD1 is a possible D gene (5 bases). The V and J ends lost 5 bases and 2 bases respectively, with 12 bases between them. Looked up from germline, CDR1 is DFQATT and CDR2 is SNEGSKA (reference sequence). This CDR3 has 13 amino acids. CDR3 in amino acids: CSAPAQGNYGYTF. For the CDR3, the DNA is TGCAGTGCTCCAGCGCAGGGCAACTATGGCTACACCTTC.

This clonotype was recorded at least ten times. The chain carries TRBV6-5 and TRBJ1-2; D gene uncertain. V was shortened by 5 bases and J by 5 bases, with 12 bases between the two germline ends. The germline CDR1 and CDR2 sequences are MNHEY and SVGAGI. The CDR3 contains 13 residues. The CDR3, as DNA: TGTGCCAGCAGTAACCGTTTGGTTTATGGCTACACCTTC. It encodes CASSNRLVYGYTF.

This clonotype has just a few counts. The genes are TRBV18 and TRBJ2-2; the match to TRBD1 covers 8 bases. This CDR3 region has 16 residues. The germline V gene has CDR1 KGHSH and CDR2 LQKENI. V was pared by 6 bases and J by 1 base, with 7 bases of the junction left unmatched. CDR3 coding DNA: TGTGCCAGCTCCCCGGGACAGGTCTGGAACACCGGGGAGCTGTTTTTT. This codes for CASSPGQVWNTGELFF.

The chain recombines TRBV6-2 or TRBV6-3 with TRBJ1-1, with a weak D call TRBD1 (6 bases). The CDR3 is 15 residues long. The ends were cut back, 10 bases at V and 2 bases at J, with 20 bases in the middle. Germline V gene lookup returns CDR1 MNHEY and CDR2 SVGEGT. In nucleotides, the CDR3 is TGTGCCACCGATAAGAAGCAGGGGTTTAACACTGAAGCTTTCTTT. Protein: CATDKKQGFNTEAFF.

This clonotype was seen at least ten times. The V and J genes are TRBV7-2 and TRBJ2-7, with 11 bases matching TRBD2. The germline gives CDR1 SGHTA, CDR2 FQGNSA. V lost 3 bases to trimming and J lost 1 base; unmatched junction nucleotides: 5. The CDR3 totals 16 residues. The CDR3 DNA reads TGTGCCAGCAGCTTGGCTAGCGGGGGGACTTCCTACGAGCAGTACTTC. It is translated as CASSLASGGTSYEQYF.

This chain joins TRBV28 and TRBJ1-5; 8 bases are shared with TRBD1. Germline V gene sequence: CDR1 MDHEN, CDR2 SYDVKM. The V segment lost 3 bases and the J segment 0 bases; nucleotides outside the gene matches: 4. The CDR3 spans 16 residues. The CDR3 DNA follows: TGTGCCAGCAGTTTGGGGACAGGATCTAGCAATCAGCCCCAGCATTTT. Amino acids: CASSLGTGSSNQPQHF.

Of note for this clonotype: Given a much more abundant clone one base away, this may be a read error. The J gene is TRBJ2-5, the V gene TRBV6-2 or TRBV6-3; TRBD1 matches 9 bases. V lost 8 bases to trimming and J lost 4 bases; unmatched junction nucleotides: 8. Germline CDR1 reads MNHEY; CDR2 reads SVGEGT. The CDR3 totals 14 residues. CDR3 nucleotide sequence: TGTGCCAGCGACCCCGGACAGGGGTTAGAGACCCAGTACTTC. Protein product: CASDPGQGLETQYF.

This clonotype occurred many times. The chain employs TRBV25-1 and TRBJ1-2; D is unclear. Trimming took off 3 bases at V and 7 bases at J, with 15 bases between the two ends. The CDR3 runs 14 residues. Germline lookup yields CDR1 MGHDK and CDR2 SYGVNS. The CDR3: CASSDAGATIGYTF. CDR3 nucleotides: TGTGCCAGCAGTGACGCGGGAGCAACGATTGGCTACACCTTC.

V is TRBV24-1 and J is TRBJ2-5; 11 bases agree with TRBD1. Per the germline V gene, CDR1 is KGHDR and CDR2 is SFDVKD. J lost 5 bases, V lost 4 bases, and 8 bases had no gene match. The CDR3 loop spans 16 amino acids. This CDR3 reads CATSDTGQGAGETQYF. The CDR3 nucleotides read TGTGCCACCAGTGACACCGGACAGGGGGCCGGGGAGACCCAGTACTTC.